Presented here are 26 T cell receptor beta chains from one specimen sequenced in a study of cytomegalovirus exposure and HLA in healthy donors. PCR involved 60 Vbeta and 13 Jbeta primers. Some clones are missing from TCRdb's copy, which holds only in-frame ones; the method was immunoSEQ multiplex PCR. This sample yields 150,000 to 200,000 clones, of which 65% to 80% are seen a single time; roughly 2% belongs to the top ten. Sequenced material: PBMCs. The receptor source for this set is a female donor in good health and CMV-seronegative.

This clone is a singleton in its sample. The CDR3 is CASSQPGKGVAKNIQYF. CDR3 nucleotides: TGCGCCAGCAGCCAACCCGGGAAGGGGGTAGCCAAAAACATTCAGTACTTC. The chain recombines TRBV4-1 with TRBJ2-4; the D gene is possibly TRBD1 (6 bases). V dropped 2 bases and J dropped 0 bases, with 14 bases sitting between them. The CDR3 is 17 residues long. Germline lookup yields CDR1 MGHRA and CDR2 YSYEKL.

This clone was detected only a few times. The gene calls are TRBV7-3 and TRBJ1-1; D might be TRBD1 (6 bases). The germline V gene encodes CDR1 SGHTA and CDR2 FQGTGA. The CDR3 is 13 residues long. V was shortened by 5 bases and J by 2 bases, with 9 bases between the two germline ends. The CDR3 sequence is CASSRDINTEAFF. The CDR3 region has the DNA TGTGCCAGCAGCAGGGACATAAACACTGAAGCTTTCTTT. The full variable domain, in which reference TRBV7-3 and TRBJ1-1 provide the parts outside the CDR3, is GAGVSQTPSNKVTEKGKYVELRCDPISGHTALYWYRQSLGQGPEFLIYFQGTGAADDSGLPNDRFFAVRPEGSVSTLKIQRTERGDSAVYLCASSRDINTEAFFGQGTRLTVV.

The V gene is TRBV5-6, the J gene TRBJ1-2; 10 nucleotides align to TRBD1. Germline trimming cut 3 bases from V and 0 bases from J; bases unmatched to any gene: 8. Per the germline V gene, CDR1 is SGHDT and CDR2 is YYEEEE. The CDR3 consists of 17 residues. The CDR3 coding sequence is TGTGCCAGCAGCTCCCGGGACAGGGGAGCCCCTAACTATGGCTACACCTTC. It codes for CASSSRDRGAPNYGYTF.

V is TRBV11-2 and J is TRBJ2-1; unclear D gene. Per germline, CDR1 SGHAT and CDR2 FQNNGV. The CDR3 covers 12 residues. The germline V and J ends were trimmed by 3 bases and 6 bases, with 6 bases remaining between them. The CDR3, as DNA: TGTGCCAGCAGCTTCATGGCCAATGAGCAGTTCTTC. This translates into CASSFMANEQFF.

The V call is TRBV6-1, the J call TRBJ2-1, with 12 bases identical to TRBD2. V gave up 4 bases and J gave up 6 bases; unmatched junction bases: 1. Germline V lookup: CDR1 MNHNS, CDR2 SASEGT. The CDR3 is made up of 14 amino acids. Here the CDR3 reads CASSGGLAGNEQFF. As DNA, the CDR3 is TGTGCCAGCAGTGGGGGACTAGCGGGCAATGAGCAGTTCTTC.

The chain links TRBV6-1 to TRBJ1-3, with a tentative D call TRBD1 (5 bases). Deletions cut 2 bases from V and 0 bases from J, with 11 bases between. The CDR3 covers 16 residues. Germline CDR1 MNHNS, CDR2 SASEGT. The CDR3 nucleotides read TGTGCCAGCAGTGAACACCGGACAAGCTCTGGAAACACCATATATTTT. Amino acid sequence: CASSEHRTSSGNTIYF.

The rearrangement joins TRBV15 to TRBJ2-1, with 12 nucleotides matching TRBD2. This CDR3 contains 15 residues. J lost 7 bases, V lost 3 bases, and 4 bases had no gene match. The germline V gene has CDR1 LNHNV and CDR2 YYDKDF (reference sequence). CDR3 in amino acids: CATSRASGRDNEQFF. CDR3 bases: TGTGCCACCAGCAGGGCTAGCGGGAGGGATAATGAGCAGTTCTTC.

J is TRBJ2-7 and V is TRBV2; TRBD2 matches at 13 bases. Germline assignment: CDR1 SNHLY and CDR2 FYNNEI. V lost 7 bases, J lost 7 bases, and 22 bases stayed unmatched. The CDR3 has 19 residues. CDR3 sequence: CASIRDRTSGSFGSGEQYF. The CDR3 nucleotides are TGTGCCAGCATTAGAGACAGGACTAGCGGGAGTTTCGGGTCTGGGGAGCAGTACTTC. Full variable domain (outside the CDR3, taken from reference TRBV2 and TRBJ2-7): EPEVTQTPSHQVTQMGQEVILRCVPISNHLYFYWYRQILGQKVEFLVSFYNNEISEKSEIFDDQFSVERPDGSNFTLKIRSTKLEDSAMYFCASIRDRTSGSFGSGEQYFGPGTRLTVT.

The CDR3 DNA follows: TGTGCCAGCAGCTTCCGGGACAGCACTGAAGCTTTCTTT. Protein: CASSFRDSTEAFF. The chain is built from TRBV5-6 and TRBJ1-1; 7 bases align to TRBD1. The J segment lost 4 bases and the V segment lost 2 bases, leaving 2 bases of the junction unmatched. Germline lookup yields CDR1 SGHDT and CDR2 YYEEEE. This CDR3 comprises 13 residues.

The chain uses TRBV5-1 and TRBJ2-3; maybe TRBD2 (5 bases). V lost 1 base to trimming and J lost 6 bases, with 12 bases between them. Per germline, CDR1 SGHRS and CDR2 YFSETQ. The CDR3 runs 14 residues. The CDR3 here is CASSLMADLDTQYF. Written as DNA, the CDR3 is TGCGCCAGCAGCTTGATGGCGGACTTGGATACGCAGTATTTT.

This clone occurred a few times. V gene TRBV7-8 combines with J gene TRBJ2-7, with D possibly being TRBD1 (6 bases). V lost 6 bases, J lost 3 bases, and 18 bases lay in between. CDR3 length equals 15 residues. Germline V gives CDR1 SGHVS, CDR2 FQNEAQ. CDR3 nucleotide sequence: TGTGCCAGCAGTTCGAGGCCAGGGGCTGGCTACGAGCAGTACTTC. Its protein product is CASSSRPGAGYEQYF.

CDR3 protein: CATEGSGTVSSGKQFF. The CDR3 bases are TGTGCCACCGAGGGTAGCGGTACGGTTTCATCAGGAAAGCAGTTCTTC. The chain employs TRBV10-3 and TRBJ2-1; tentative D call: TRBD2 (6 bases). CDR1 is ENHRY and CDR2 is SYGVKD in the germline V gene. V shed 10 bases and J shed 11 bases, with 30 bases lying between them. The CDR3 spans 16 residues.

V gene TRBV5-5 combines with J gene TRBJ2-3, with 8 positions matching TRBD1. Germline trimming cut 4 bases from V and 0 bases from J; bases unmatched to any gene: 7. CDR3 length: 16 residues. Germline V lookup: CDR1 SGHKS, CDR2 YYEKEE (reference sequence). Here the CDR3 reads CASSLDRGRSTDTQYF. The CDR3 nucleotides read TGTGCCAGCAGCCTAGACAGGGGTAGAAGCACAGATACGCAGTATTTT.

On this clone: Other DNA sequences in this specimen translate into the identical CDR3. CDR3 coding DNA: TGTGCCAGCAGCGTAGGGACAGGAGCCTACGAGCAGTACTTC. As protein: CASSVGTGAYEQYF. V usage is TRBV9 and J usage is TRBJ2-7; TRBD1 aligns across 7 bases. Germline V gives CDR1 SGDLS, CDR2 YYNGEE. V shed 0 bases and J 2 bases; nucleotides not matched to a gene: 2. The CDR3 covers 14 residues.

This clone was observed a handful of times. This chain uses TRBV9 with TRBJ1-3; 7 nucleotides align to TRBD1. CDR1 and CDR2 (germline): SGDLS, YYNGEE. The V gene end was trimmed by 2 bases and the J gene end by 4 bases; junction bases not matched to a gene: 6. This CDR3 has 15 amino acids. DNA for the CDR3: TGTGCCAGCAGCGTGGATGGGACAGAGGGAAACACCATATATTTT. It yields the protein CASSVDGTEGNTIYF.

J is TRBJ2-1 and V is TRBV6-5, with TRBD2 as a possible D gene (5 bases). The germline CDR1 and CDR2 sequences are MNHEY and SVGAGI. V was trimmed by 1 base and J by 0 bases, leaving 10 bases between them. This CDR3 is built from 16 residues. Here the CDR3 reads CASSYFTGSSYNEQFF. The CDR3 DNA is TGTGCCAGCAGTTACTTTACGGGGAGCTCCTACAATGAGCAGTTCTTC.

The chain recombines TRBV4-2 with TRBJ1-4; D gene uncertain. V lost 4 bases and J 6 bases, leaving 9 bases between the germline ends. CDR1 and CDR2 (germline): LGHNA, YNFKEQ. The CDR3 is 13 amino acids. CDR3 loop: CASSLETHEKLFF. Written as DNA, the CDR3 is TGTGCCAGCAGCCTGGAGACCCATGAAAAACTGTTTTTT.

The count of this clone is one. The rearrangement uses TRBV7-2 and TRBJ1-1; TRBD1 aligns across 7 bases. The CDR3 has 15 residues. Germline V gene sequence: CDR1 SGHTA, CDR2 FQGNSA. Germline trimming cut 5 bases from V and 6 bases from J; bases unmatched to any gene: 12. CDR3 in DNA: TGTGCCAGCAGCCATGTCACGCAGGGGGGAGCTGAAGCTTTCTTT. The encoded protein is CASSHVTQGGAEAFF.

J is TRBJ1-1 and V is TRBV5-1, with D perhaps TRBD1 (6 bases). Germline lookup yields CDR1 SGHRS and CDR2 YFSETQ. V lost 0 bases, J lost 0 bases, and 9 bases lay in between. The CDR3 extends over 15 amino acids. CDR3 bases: TGCGCCAGCAGCTTGGGGGGGCTCATGAACACTGAAGCTTTCTTT. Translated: CASSLGGLMNTEAFF. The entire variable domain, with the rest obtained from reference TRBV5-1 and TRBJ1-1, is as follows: KAGVTQTPRYLIKTRGQQVTLSCSPISGHRSVSWYQQTPGQGLQFLFEYFSETQRNKGNFPGRFSGRQFSNSRSEMNVSTLELGDSALYLCASSLGGLMNTEAFFGQGTRLTVV.

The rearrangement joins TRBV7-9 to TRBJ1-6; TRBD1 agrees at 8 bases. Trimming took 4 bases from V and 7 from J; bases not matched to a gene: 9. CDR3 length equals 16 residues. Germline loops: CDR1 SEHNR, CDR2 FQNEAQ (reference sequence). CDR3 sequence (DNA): TGTGCCAGCAGCTCTGGGACAGGATATACGAATTCACCCCTCCACTTT. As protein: CASSSGTGYTNSPLHF.

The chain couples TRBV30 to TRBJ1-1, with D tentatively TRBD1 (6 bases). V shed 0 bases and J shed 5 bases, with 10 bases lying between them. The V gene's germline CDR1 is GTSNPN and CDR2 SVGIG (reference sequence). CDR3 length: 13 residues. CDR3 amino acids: CAWSVEGGTEAFF. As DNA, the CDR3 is TGTGCCTGGAGTGTAGAGGGGGGGACTGAAGCTTTCTTT.

The CDR3 region has the DNA TGCGCCAGCAGCTACCTCTCCACAGGGGGTAACACTGAAGCTTTCTTT. It encodes CASSYLSTGGNTEAFF. The rearrangement uses TRBV5-1 and TRBJ1-1, with 8 positions matching TRBD1. CDR1 SGHRS and CDR2 YFSETQ come from the germline V gene. Unmatched junction bases numbered 9, after V lost 3 bases and J lost 2 bases. There are 16 residues in the CDR3.

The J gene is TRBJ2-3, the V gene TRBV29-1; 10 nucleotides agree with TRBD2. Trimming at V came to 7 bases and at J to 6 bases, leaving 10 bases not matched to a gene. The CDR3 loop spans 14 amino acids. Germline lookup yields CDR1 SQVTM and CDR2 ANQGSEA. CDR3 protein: CSAVSGRRWDTQYF. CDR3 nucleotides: TGCAGCGCCGTTAGCGGGAGGCGTTGGGATACGCAGTATTTT.

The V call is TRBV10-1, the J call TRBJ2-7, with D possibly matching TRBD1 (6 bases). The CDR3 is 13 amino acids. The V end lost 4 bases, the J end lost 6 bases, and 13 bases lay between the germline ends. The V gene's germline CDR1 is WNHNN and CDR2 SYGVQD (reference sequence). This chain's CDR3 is CASSGGQFGEQYF. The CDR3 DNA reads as TGCGCCAGCAGTGGGGGACAATTTGGCGAGCAGTACTTC.

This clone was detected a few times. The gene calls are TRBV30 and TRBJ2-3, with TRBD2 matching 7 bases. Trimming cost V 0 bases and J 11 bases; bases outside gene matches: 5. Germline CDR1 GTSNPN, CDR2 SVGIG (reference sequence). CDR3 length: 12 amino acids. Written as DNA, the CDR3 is TGTGCCTGGAGTGTAAATACGGGGGGGCAGTATTTT. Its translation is CAWSVNTGGQYF.

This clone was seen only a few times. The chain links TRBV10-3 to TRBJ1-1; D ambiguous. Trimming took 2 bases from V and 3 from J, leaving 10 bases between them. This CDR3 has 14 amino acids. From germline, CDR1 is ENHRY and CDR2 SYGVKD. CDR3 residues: CAISEAGGHTEAFF. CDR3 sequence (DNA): TGTGCCATCAGTGAGGCAGGAGGTCACACTGAAGCTTTCTTT.